This T cell receptor (beta chain) was captured by sequencing in a study of cytomegalovirus exposure and HLA in healthy donors. The wider study: An earlier analysis identified approximately 120 million unique TCR beta sequences in about 170 million T cells. Findings and limits, study-wide: Sequencing depth across donors, presence/absence analyses assumed, was roughly uniform. The CMV antigen specificity of a few CMV-associated chains was confirmed through in vitro analysis.

Of note for this clone: The antigen remains unidentified.

Trimming took 4 bases from V and 2 from J, leaving 14 bases between them. Germline assignment: CDR1 SGDLS and CDR2 YYNGEE. The CDR3 is made up of 15 amino acids. The PCR employed 60 Vbeta primers together with 13 Jbeta primers. Sequenced by immunoSEQ multiplex PCR; TCRdb stores in-frame clones only, minus some. The data show some 180,000 clones, with under 85% seen just once and approximately 5.4% held by the top ten. Sequenced input: PBMCs. The chain employs TRBV9 and TRBJ2-3, with a tentative D call TRBD1 (6 bases). This receptor was taken from a woman aged 18-35 years in good health and CMV-seropositive. CDR3 loop: CASSTGLLHTDTQYF. CDR3 nucleotide sequence: TGTGCCAGCAGCACAGGGCTCCTCCACACAGATACGCAGTATTTT.